The 5 T cell receptor beta chains below were found in one sample sequenced in a study of CD4 T cells in relation to SARS-CoV-2 and coronaviruses. Some clones are missing from TCRdb's copy, which holds only in-frame ones; the method was immunoSEQ multiplex PCR. Of 20,000 to 25,000 clones listed, 60% to 80% are singletons. Their antigen targets remain unknown. CD4+ T cells from unexposed donors were obtained before the COVID-19 pandemic (2011-2018). The cells were cultured for approximately ten days before CD4+ T cells were isolated. Sequencing was done on a sample of CD4+ T cells from PBMCs, cultured in vitro. The source is a human donor in good health.

The chain carries TRBV10-3 and TRBJ1-5; tentatively, D is TRBD1 (6 bases). The CDR3 has 13 residues. Trimming took off 10 bases at V and 8 bases at J, with 18 bases between the two ends. Germline V gene lookup returns CDR1 ENHRY and CDR2 SYGVKD. The CDR3 region has the DNA TGTGCCACCGGACAGTCGGGGGTGGAGCCCCAGCATTTT. The encoded protein is CATGQSGVEPQHF.

The chain is built from TRBV28 and TRBJ2-5, with TRBD2 matching over 7 bases. The V gene's germline CDR1 is MDHEN and CDR2 SYDVKM. This CDR3 region has 13 residues. The junction had 7 bases not matched to a gene; V was cut back by 6 bases and J by 6 bases. CDR3 loop: CASSQGLDKTQYF. The CDR3 DNA follows: TGTGCCAGCAGCCAAGGACTAGATAAGACCCAGTACTTC.

This clone appeared a single time. The chain has TRBV11-3 and TRBJ2-7; no firm D call. Looked up from germline, CDR1 is SGHNT and CDR2 is YENEEA. The CDR3 totals 12 residues. Trimming shortened V by 5 bases and J by 7 bases, and 12 bases separated the two germline ends. The CDR3: CASSRTGEEQYF. Written as DNA, the CDR3 is TGTGCCAGCAGCCGTACCGGAGAGGAGCAGTACTTC.

This sequence joins TRBV3-1 (or the pseudogene TRBV3-2) and TRBJ1-2; D possibly corresponds to TRBD1 (6 bases). The CDR3 totals 13 residues. V gave up 4 bases and J gave up 6 bases, with 12 bases separating them. Germline CDR1 reads LGHDT; CDR2 reads YNNKEL (reference sequence). The CDR3 loop reads CASSPTGRNGYTF. For the CDR3, the DNA is TGTGCCAGCAGCCCGACAGGACGGAATGGCTACACCTTC.

CDR3 sequence reads: CASSLGTSSYEQYF. Here the CDR3 DNA reads TGTGCCAGCAGCTTGGGGACAAGCTCCTACGAGCAGTACTTC. The rearrangement links TRBV5-5 to TRBJ2-7; D may be TRBD1 (5 bases). Germline CDR1 is SGHKS and CDR2 is YYEKEE (reference sequence). This CDR3 has 14 residues. V lost 0 bases, J lost 0 bases, and 7 bases lay in between.